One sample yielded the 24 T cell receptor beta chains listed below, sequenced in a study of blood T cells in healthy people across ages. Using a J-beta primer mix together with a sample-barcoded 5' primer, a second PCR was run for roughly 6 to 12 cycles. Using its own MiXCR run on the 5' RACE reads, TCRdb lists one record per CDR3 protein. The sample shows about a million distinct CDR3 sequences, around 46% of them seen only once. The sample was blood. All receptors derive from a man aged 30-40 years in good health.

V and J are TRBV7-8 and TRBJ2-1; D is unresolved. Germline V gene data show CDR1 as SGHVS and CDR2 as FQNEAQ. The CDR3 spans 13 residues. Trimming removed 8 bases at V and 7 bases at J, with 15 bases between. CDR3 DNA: TGTGCCAGCGGGGATTTAAATCGGAATGAGCAGTTCTTC. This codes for CASGDLNRNEQFF.

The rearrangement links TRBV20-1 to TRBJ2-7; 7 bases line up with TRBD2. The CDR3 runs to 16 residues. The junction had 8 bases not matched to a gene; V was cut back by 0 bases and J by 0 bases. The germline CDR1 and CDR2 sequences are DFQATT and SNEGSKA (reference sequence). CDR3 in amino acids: CSARDNIAGYSYEQYF. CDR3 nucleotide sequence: TGCAGTGCTAGAGATAATATAGCGGGTTACTCCTACGAGCAGTACTTC.

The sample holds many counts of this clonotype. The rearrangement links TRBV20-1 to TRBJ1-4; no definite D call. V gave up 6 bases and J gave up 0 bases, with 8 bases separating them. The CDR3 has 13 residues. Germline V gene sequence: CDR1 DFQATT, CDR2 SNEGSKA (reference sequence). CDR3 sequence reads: CSAPFSTNEKLFF. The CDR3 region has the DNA TGCAGTGCCCCGTTCTCAACTAATGAAAAACTGTTTTTT.

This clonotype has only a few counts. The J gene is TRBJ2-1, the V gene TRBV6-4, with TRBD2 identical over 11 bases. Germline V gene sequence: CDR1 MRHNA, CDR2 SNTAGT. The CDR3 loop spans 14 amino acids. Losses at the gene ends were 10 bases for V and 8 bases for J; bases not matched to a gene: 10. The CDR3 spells CANDGTSGQDEQFF. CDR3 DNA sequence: TGTGCCAACGACGGGACTAGCGGACAGGATGAGCAGTTCTTC.

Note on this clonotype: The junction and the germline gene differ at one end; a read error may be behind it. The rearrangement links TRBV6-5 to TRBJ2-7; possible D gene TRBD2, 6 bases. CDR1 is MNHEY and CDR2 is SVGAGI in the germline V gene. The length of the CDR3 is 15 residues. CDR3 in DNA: TGTGCCGGCAGGTACGGGACTGCCAGCTCCTACGAGCAGTACTTC. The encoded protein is CAGRYGTASSYEQYF.

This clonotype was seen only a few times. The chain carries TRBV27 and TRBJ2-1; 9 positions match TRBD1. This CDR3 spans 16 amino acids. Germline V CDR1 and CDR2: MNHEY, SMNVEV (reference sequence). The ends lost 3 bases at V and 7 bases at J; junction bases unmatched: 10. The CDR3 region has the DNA TGTGCCAGCAGTTTTTATGGGACAGGGATGCAAAATGAGCAGTTCTTC. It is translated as CASSFYGTGMQNEQFF.

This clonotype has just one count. This chain's CDR3 is CSVWAGGNAEAFF. The CDR3, as DNA: TGCAGCGTTTGGGCAGGGGGCAATGCTGAAGCTTTCTTT. The chain has TRBV29-1 and TRBJ1-1, with 8 bases identical to TRBD1. Germline lookup yields CDR1 SQVTM and CDR2 ANQGSEA. This CDR3 contains 13 residues. Trimming removed 5 bases from V and 6 bases from J; junction bases left unmatched: 8.

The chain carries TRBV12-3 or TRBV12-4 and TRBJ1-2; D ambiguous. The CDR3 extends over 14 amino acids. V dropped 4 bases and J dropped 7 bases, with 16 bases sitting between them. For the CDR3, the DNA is TGTGCCAGCAGTTCTCTCTCCGTTCGGCTTGGCTACACCTTC. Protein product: CASSSLSVRLGYTF.

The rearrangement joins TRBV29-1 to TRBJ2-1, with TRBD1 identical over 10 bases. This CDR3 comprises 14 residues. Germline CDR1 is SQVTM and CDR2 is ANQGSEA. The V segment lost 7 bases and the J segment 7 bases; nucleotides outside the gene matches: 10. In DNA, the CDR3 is TGCAGCGGCTTCGGACAGGGGGGTAGAAATGAGCAGTTCTTC. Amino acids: CSGFGQGGRNEQFF.

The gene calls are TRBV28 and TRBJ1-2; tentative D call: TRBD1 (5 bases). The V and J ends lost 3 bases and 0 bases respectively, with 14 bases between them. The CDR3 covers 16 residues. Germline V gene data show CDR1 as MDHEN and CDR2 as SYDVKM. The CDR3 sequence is CASSFARGGANYGYTF. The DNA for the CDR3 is TGTGCCAGCAGTTTCGCCCGGGGAGGGGCTAACTATGGCTACACCTTC.

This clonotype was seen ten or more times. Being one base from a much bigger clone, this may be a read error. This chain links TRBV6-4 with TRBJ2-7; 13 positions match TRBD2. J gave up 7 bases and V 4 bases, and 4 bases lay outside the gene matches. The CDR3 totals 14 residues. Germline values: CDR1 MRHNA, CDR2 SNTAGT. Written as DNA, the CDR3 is TGTGCCAGCAGTGGGACTAGCGGGGGAAATGAGCAGTACTTC. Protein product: CASSGTSGGNEQYF.

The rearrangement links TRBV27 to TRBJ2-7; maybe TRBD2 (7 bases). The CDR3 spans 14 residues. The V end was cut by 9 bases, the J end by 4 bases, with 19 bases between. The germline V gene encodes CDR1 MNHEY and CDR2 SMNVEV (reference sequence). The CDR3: CASGRETGVYEQYF. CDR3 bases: TGTGCCAGTGGGCGGGAGACAGGAGTTTACGAGCAGTACTTC.

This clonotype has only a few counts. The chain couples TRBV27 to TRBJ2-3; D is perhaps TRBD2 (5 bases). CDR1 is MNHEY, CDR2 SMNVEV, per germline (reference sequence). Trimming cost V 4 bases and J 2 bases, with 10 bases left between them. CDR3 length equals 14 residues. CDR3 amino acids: CASSSKTITDTQYF. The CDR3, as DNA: TGTGCCAGCAGTTCAAAGACTATCACAGATACGCAGTATTTT.

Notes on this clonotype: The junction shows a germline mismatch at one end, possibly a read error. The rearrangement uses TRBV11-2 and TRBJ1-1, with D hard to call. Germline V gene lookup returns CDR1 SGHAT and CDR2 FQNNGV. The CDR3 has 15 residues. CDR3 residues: CASSVEGLMNTEAFF. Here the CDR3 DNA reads TGTGCCAGCAGCGTAGAAGGGCTTATGAACACTGAAGCTTTCTTT.

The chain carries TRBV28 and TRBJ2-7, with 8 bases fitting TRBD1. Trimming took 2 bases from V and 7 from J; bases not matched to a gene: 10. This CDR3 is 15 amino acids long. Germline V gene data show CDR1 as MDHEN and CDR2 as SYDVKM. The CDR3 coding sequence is TGTGCCAGCAGTTTAAGCCGAGACAGGGGCGGGGAGCAGTACTTC. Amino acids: CASSLSRDRGGEQYF.

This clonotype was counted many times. The CDR3 region is CASSPPGSYNEQFF. The CDR3 nucleotides read TGTGCCAGCAGTCCACCGGGCTCCTACAATGAGCAGTTCTTC. The rearrangement uses TRBV12-3 or TRBV12-4 and TRBJ2-1, with D unclear. The ends were cut back, 5 bases at V and 0 bases at J, with 8 bases in the middle. CDR3 length: 14 amino acids.

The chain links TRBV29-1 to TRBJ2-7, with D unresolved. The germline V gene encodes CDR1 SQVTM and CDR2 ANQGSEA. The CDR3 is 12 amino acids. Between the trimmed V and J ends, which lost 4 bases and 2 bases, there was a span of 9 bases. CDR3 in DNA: TGCAGCGTTGGGTCAGGAGCCTACGAGCAGTACTTC. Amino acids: CSVGSGAYEQYF.

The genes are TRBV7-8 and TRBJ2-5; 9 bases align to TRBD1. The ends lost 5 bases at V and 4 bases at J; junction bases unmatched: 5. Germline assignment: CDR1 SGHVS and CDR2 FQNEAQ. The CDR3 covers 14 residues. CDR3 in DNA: TGTGCCAGCAGCCCCTCGACAGGGGGAGAGACCCAGTACTTC. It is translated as CASSPSTGGETQYF.

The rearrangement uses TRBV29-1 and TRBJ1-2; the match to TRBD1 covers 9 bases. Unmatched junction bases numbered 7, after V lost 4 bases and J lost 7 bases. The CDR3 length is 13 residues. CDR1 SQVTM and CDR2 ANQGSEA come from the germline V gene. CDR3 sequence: CSVGPQGALGYTF. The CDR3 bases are TGCAGCGTTGGACCACAGGGGGCGCTTGGCTACACCTTC. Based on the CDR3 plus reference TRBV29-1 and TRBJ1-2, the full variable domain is SAVISQKPSRDICQRGTSLTIQCQVDSQVTMMFWYRQQPGQSLTLIATANQGSEATYESGFVIDKFPISRPNLTFSTLTVSNMSPEDSSIYLCSVGPQGALGYTFGSGTRLTVV.

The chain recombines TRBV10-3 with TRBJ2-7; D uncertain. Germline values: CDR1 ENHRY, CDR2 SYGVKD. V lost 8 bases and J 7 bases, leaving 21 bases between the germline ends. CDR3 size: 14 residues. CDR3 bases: TGTGCCATCCGGTCGGCTATTGCTAACAATGAGCAGTACTTC. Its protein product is CAIRSAIANNEQYF.

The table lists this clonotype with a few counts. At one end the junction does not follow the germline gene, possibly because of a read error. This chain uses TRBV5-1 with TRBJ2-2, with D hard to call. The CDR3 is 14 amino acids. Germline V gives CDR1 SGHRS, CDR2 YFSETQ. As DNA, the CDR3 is TGTGCCAGCAGCTTATCTTTGGGAACCGGGGAGCTGTTTTTT. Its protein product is CASSLSLGTGELFF.

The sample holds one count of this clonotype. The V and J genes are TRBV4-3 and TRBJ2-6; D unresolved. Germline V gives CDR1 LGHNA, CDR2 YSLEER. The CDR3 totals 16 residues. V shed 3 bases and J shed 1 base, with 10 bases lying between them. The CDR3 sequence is CASSHATRSGANVLTF. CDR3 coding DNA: TGCGCCAGCAGCCACGCCACGAGATCTGGGGCCAACGTCCTGACTTTC.

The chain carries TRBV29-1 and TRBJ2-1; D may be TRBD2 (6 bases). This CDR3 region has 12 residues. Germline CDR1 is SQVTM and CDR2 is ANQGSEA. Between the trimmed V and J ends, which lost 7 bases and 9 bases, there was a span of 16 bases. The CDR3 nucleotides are TGCAGCGCGCGGGATGACTGGAGTGAGCAGTTCTTC. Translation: CSARDDWSEQFF.

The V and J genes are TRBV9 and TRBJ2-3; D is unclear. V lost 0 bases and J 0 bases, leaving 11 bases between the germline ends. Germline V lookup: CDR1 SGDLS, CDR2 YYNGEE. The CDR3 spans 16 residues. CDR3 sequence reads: CASSVAPASSTDTQYF. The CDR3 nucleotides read TGTGCCAGCAGCGTAGCGCCGGCCTCTAGCACAGATACGCAGTATTTT.